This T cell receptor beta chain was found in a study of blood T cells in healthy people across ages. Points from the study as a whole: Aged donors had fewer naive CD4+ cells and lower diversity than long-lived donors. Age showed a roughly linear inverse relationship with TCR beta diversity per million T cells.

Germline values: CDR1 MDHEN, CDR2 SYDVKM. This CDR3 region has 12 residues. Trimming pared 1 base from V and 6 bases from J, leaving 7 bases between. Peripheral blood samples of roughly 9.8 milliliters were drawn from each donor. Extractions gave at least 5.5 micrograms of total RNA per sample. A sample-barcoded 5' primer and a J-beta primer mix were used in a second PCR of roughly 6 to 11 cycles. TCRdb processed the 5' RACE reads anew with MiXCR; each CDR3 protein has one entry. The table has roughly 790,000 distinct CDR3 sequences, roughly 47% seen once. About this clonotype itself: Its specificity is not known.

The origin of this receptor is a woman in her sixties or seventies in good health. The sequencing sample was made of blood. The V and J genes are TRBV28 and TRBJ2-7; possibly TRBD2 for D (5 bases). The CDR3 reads CASSLSLAEQYF. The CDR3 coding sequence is TGTGCCAGCAGTTTATCCCTAGCCGAGCAGTACTTC.